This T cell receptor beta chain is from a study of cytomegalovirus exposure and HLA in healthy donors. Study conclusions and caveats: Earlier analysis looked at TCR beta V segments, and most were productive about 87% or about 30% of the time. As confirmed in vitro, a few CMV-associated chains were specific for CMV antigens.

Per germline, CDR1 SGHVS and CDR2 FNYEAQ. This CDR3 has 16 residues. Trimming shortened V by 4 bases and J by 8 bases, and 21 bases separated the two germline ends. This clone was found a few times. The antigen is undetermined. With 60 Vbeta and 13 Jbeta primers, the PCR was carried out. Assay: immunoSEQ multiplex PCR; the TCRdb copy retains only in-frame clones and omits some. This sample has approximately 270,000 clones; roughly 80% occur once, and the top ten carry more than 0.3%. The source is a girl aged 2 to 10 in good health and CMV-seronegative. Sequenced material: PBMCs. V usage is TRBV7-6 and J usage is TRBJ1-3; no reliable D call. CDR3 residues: CASSSAGYGEGHTIYF. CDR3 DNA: TGTGCCAGCAGCTCAGCGGGGTACGGGGAAGGACACACCATATATTTT.